Only one count was recorded for the clone carrying this TCR beta chain. The sample belongs to a study of blood T cell repertoires in COVID-19. Trimming left V 8 bases short and J 0 bases short, with 14 bases between. This CDR3 has 15 amino acids. Germline V gene lookup returns CDR1 MNHEY and CDR2 SVGAGI. Generated by immunoSEQ multiplex PCR, the TCRdb table keeps only in-frame clones and is missing some. The sample consists of 200,000 to 250,000 clones, approximately 90% of them appearing once. The V call is TRBV6-5, the J call TRBJ2-1; D unresolved. Material for sequencing was PBMCs or T cells enriched from blood (not recorded which). The origin of this receptor is a man aged 30-40 years who had recovered from COVID-19. CDR3 in DNA: TGTGCCAGCGTTCCGGTTGAAAGCTCCTACAATGAGCAGTTCTTC. Amino acids: CASVPVESSYNEQFF.